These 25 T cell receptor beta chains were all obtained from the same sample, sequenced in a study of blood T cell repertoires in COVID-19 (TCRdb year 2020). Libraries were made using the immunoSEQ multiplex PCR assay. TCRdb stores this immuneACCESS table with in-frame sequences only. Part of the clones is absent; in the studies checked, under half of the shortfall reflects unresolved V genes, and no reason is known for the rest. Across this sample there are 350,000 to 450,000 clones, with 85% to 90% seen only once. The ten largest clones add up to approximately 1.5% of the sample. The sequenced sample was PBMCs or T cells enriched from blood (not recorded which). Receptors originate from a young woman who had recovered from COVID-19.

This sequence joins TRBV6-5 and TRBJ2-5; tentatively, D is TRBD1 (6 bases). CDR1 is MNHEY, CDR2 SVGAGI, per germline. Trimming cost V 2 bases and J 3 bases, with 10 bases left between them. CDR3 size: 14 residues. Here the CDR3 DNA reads TGTGCCAGCAGTTACCCCGGGACAAAAGAGACCCAGTACTTC. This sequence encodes CASSYPGTKETQYF.

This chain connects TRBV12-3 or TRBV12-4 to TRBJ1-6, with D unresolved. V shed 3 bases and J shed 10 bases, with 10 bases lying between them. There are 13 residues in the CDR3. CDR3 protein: CASSFFRGSPLHF. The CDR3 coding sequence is TGTGCCAGCAGTTTTTTTCGGGGATCACCCCTCCACTTT.

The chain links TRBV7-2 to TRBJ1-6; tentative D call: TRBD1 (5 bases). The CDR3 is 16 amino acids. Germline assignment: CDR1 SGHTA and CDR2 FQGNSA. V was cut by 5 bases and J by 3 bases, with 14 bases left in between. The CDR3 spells CASSPPRGSYNSPLHF. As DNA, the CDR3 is TGTGCCAGCAGCCCTCCAAGGGGAAGCTATAATTCACCCCTCCACTTT.

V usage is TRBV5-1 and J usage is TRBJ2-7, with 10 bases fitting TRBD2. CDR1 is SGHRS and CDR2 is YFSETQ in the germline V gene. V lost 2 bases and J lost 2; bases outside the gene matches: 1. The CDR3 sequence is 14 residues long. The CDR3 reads CASSFSGGTYEQYF. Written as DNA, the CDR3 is TGCGCCAGCAGCTTTAGCGGGGGGACCTACGAGCAGTACTTC.

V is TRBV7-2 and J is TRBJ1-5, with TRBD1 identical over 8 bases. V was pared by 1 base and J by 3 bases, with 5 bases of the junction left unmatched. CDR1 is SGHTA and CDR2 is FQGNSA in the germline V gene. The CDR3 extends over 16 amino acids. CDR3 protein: CASSLGQGFFNQPQHF. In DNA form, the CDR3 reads TGTGCCAGCAGCTTAGGACAGGGGTTTTTCAATCAGCCCCAGCATTTT.

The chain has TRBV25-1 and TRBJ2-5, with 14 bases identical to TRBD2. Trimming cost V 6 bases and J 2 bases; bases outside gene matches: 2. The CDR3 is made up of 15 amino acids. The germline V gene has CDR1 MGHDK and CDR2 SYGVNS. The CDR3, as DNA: TGTGCCAGCAGCGGACTAGCGGGGGGTCAAGAGACCCAGTACTTC. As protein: CASSGLAGGQETQYF.

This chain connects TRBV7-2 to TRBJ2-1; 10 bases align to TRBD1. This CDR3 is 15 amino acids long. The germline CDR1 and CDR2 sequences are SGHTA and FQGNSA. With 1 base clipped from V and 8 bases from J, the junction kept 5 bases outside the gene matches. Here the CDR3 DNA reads TGTGCCAGCAGCTTAGGGGGGACAGGGGCGCATGAGCAGTTCTTC. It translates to CASSLGGTGAHEQFF.

This CDR3 is CASSLVVSQETQYF. CDR3 nucleotide sequence: TGTGCCAGCAGCTTAGTGGTGAGCCAAGAGACCCAGTACTTC. The genes are TRBV7-8 and TRBJ2-5; D not certain. The length of the CDR3 is 14 residues. The V and J ends lost 1 base and 1 base respectively, with 7 bases between them. The germline CDR1 and CDR2 sequences are SGHVS and FQNEAQ.

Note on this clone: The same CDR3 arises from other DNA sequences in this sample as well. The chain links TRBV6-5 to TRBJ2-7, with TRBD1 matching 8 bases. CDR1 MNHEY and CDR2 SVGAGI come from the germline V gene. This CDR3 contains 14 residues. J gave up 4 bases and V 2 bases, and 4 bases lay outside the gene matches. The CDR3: CASSYGTGPYEQYF. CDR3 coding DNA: TGTGCCAGCAGTTACGGGACAGGTCCGTACGAGCAGTACTTC.

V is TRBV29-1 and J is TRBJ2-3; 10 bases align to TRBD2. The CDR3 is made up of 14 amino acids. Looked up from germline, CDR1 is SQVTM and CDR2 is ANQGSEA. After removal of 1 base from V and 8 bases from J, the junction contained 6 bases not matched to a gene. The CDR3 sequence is CSVEVSGGWGTQYF. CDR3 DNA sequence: TGCAGCGTTGAAGTTAGCGGGGGGTGGGGTACGCAGTATTTT.

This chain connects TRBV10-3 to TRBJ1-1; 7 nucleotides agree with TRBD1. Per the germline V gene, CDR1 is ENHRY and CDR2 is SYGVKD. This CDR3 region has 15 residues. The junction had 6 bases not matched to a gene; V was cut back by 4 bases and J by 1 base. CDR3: CAISGGGAGNTEAFF. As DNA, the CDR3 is TGTGCCATCAGTGGAGGGGGCGCCGGGAACACTGAAGCTTTCTTT.

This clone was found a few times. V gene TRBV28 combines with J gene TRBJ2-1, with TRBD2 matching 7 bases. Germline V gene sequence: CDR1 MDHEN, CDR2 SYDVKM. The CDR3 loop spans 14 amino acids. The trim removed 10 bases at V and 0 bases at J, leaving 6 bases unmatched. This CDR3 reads CATTAGSSYNEQFF. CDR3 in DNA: TGTGCCACCACAGCGGGGAGCTCCTACAATGAGCAGTTCTTC. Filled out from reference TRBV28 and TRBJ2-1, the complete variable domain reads DVKVTQSSRYLVKRTGEKVFLECVQDMDHENMFWYRQDPGLGLRLIYFSYDVKMKEKGDIPEGYSVSREKKERFSLILESASTNQTSMYLCATTAGSSYNEQFFGPGTRLTVL.

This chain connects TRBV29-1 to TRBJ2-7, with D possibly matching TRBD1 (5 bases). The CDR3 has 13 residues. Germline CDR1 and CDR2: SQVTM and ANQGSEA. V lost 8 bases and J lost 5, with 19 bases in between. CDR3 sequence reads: CSPSTDQEDEQYF. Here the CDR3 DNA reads TGCAGCCCTTCGACAGACCAAGAAGACGAGCAGTACTTC.

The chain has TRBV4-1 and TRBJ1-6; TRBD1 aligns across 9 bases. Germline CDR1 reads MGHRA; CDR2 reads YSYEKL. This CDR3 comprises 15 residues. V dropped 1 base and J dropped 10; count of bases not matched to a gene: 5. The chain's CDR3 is CASSQVDRGNSPLHF. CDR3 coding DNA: TGCGCCAGCAGCCAAGTCGACAGGGGGAACTCACCCCTCCACTTT.

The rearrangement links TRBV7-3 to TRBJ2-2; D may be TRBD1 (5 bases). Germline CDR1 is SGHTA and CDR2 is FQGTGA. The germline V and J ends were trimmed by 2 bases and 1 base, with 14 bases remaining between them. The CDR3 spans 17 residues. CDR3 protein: CASSLGPRGLNTGELFF. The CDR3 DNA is TGTGCCAGCAGCTTAGGCCCTAGGGGCTTGAACACCGGGGAGCTGTTTTTT.

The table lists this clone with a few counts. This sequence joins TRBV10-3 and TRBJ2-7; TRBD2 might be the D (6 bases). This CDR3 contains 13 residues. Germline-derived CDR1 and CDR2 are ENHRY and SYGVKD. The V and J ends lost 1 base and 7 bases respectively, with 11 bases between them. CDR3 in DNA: TGTGCCATCAGTGAGTTCCTAGCGTGGGAGCAGTACTTC. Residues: CAISEFLAWEQYF.

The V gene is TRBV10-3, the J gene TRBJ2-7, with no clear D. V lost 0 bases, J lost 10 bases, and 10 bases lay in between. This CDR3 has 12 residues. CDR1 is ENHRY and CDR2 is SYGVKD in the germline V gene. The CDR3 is CAISESRPRQYF. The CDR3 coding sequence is TGTGCCATCAGTGAGTCGAGGCCAAGACAGTACTTC.

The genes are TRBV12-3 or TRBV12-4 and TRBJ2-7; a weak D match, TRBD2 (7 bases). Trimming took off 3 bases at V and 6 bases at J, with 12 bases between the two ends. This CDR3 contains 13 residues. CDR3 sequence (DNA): TGTGCCAGCAGTTTGGGGGGGGCACGCGAGCAGTACTTC. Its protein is CASSLGGAREQYF.

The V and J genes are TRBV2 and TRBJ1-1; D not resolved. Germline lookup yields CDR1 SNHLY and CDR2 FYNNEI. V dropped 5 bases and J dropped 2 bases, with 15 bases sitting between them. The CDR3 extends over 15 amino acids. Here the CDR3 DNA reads TGTGCCAGCAGTTTCGGACGAGGGTTTAACACTGAAGCTTTCTTT. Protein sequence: CASSFGRGFNTEAFF. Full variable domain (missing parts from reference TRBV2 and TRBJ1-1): EPEVTQTPSHQVTQMGQEVILRCVPISNHLYFYWYRQILGQKVEFLVSFYNNEISEKSEIFDDQFSVERPDGSNFTLKIRSTKLEDSAMYFCASSFGRGFNTEAFFGQGTRLTVV.

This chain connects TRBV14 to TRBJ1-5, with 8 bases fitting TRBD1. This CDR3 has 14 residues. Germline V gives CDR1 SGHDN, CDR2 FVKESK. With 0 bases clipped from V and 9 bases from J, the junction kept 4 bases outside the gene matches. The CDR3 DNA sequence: TGTGCCAGCAGCCAAGATTTCAGGGGGCCGCCCCAGCATTTT. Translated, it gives CASSQDFRGPPQHF.

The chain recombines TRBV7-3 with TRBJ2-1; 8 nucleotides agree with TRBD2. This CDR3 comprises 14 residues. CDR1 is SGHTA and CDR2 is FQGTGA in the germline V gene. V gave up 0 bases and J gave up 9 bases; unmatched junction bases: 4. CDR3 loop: CASSLTSGAGEQFF. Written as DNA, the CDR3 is TGTGCCAGCAGCTTAACTAGCGGGGCGGGTGAGCAGTTCTTC.

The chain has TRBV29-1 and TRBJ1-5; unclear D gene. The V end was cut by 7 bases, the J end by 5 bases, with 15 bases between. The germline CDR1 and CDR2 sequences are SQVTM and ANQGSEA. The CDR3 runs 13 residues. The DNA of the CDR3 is TGCAGCGCTTCCCAGGTTGCAGATCAGCCCCAGCATTTT. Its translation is CSASQVADQPQHF. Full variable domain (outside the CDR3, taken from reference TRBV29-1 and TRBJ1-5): SAVISQKPSRDICQRGTSLTIQCQVDSQVTMMFWYRQQPGQSLTLIATANQGSEATYESGFVIDKFPISRPNLTFSTLTVSNMSPEDSSIYLCSASQVADQPQHFGDGTRLSIL.

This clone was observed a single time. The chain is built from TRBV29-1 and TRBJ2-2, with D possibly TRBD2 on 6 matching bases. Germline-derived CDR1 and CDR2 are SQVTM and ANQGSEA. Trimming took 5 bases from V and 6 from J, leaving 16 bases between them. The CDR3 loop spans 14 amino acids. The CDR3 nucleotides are TGCAGCGTTTTCACGGGGGTCGCCTCCGGGGAGCTGTTTTTT. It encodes CSVFTGVASGELFF.

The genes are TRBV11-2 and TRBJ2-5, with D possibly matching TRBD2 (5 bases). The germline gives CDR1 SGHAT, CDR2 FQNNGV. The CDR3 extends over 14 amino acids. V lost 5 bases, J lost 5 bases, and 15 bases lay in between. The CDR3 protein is CASSRSRESETQYF. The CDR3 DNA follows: TGTGCCAGCAGCCGATCTAGGGAGAGTGAGACCCAGTACTTC.

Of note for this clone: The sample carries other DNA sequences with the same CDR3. The chain's CDR3 is CASSLTENTEAFF. The CDR3 region has the DNA TGTGCCAGCAGTTTGACAGAGAACACTGAAGCTTTCTTT. This chain uses TRBV12-3 or TRBV12-4 with TRBJ1-1, with a possible D match to TRBD1 (5 bases). The CDR3 runs to 13 residues. The V gene lost 3 bases and the J gene lost 1 base, with 6 bases spanning the gap.